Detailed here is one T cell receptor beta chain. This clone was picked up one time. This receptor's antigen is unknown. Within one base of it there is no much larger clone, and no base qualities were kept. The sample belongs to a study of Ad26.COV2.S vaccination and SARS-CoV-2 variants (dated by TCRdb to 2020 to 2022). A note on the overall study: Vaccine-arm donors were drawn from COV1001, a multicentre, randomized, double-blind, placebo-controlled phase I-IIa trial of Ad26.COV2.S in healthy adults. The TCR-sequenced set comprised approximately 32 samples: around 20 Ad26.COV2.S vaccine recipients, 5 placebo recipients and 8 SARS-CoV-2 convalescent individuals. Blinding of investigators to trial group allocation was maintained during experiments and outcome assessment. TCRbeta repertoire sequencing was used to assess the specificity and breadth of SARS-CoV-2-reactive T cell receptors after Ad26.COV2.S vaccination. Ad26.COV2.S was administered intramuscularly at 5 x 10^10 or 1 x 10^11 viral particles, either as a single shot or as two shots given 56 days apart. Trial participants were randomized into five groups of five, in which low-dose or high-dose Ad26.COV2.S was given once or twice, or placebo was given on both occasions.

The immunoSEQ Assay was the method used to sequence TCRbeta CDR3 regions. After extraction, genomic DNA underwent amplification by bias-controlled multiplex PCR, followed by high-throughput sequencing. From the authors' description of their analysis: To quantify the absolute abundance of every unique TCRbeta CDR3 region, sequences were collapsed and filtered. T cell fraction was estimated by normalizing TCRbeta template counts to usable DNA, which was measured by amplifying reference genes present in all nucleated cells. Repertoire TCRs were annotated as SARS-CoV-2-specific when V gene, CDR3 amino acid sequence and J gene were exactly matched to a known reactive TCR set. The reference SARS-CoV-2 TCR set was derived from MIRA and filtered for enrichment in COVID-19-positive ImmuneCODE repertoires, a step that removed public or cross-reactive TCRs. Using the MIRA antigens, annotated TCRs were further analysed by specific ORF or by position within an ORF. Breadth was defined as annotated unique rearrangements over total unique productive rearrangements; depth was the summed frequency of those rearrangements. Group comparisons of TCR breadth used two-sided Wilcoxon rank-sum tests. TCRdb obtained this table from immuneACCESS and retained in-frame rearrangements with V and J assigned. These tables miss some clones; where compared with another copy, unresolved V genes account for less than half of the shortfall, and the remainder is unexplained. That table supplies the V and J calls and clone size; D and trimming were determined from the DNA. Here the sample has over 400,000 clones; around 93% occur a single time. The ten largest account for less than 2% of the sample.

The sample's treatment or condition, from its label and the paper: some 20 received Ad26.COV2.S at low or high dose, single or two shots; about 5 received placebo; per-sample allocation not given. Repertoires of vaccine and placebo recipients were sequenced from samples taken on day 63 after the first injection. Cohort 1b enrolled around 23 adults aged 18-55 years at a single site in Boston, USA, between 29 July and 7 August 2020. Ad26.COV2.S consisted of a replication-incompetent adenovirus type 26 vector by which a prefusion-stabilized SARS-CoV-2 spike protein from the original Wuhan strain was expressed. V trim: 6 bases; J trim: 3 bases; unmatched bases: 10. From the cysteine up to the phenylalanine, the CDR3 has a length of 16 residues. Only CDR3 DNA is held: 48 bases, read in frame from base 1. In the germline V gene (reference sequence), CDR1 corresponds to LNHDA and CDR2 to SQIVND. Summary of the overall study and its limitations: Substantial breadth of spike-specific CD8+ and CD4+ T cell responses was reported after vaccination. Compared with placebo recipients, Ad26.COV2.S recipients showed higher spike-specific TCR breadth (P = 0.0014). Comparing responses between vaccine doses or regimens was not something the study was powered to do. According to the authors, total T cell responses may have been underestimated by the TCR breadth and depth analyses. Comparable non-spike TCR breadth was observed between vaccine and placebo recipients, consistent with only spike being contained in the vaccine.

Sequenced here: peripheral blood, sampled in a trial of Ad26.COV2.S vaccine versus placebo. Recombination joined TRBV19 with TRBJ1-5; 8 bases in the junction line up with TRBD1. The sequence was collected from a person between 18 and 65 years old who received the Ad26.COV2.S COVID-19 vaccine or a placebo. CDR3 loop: CASSLEDRGSNQPQHF. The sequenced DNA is TGTGCCAGTAGCCTAGAAGACAGGGGATCCAATCAGCCCCAGCATTTT.